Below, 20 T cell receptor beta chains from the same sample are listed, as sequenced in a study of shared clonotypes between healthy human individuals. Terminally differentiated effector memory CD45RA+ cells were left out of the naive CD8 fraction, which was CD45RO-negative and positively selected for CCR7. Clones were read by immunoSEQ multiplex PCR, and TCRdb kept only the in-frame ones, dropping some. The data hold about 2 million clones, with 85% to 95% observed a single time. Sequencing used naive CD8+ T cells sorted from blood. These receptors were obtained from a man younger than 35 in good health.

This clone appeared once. The CDR3 nucleotides are TGTGCCAGCAGCTTAGATTCGACAGGGAGGAGCTCCTACGAGCAGTACTTC. Protein: CASSLDSTGRSSYEQYF. The rearrangement links TRBV7-9 to TRBJ2-7; D may be TRBD1 (7 bases). The germline V gene encodes CDR1 SEHNR and CDR2 FQNEAQ (reference sequence). The CDR3 covers 17 residues. The ends were cut back, 1 base at V and 0 bases at J, with 16 bases in the middle.

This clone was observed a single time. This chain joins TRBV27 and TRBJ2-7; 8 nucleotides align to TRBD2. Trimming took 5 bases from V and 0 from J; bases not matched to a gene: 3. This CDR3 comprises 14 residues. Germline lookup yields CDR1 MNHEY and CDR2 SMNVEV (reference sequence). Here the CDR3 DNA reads TGTGCCAGCAGTGCCGGGACTAGCTCCTACGAGCAGTACTTC. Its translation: CASSAGTSSYEQYF.

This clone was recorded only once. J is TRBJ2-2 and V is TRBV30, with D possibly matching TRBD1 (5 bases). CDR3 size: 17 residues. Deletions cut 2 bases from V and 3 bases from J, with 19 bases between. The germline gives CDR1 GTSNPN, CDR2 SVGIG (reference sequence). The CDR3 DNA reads TGTGCCTGGAGTAATTTCCCTCTAGGGGCAGACACCGGGGAGCTGTTTTTT. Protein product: CAWSNFPLGADTGELFF.

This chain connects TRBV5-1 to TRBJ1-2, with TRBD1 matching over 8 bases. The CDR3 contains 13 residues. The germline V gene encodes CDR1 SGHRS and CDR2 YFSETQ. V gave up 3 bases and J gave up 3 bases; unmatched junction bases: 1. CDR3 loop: CASSSQGDYGYTF. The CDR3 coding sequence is TGCGCCAGCAGCTCACAGGGGGACTATGGCTACACCTTC.

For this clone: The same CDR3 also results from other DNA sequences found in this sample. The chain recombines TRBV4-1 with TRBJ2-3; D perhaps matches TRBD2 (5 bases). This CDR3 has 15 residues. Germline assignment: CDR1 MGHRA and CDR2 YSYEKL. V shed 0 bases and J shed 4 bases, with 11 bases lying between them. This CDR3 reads CASSQDRTGADTQYF. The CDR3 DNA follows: TGCGCCAGCAGCCAAGATCGGACCGGGGCAGATACGCAGTATTTT.

For the CDR3, the DNA is TGCGCCAGCAGCCAAGTACAGGGGGCGAATTCACCCCTCCACTTT. As protein: CASSQVQGANSPLHF. The genes are TRBV4-1 and TRBJ1-6; 9 bases line up with TRBD1. Trimming took 1 base from V and 7 from J; bases not matched to a gene: 2. There are 15 residues in the CDR3. Germline values: CDR1 MGHRA, CDR2 YSYEKL.

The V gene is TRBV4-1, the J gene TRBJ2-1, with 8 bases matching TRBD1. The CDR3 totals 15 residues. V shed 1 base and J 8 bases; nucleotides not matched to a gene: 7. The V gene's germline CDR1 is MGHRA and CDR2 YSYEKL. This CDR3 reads CASSQATGGFDEQFF. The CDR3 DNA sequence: TGCGCCAGCAGCCAAGCCACAGGGGGGTTCGATGAGCAGTTCTTC.

The CDR3 reads CASSLFGVSYEDEQFF. The DNA for the CDR3 is TGTGCCAGCAGCTTATTCGGGGTCTCGTACGAGGATGAGCAGTTCTTC. This rearrangement joins TRBV7-3 to TRBJ2-1; possibly TRBD2 for D (5 bases). The CDR3 length is 16 residues. Trimming cost V 2 bases and J 8 bases, with 19 bases left between them. The germline gives CDR1 SGHTA, CDR2 FQGTGA.

The CDR3 region is CATSRALTEYGYTF. The CDR3 nucleotides are TGTGCCACCAGCAGAGCTCTTACGGAGTATGGCTACACCTTC. The rearrangement uses TRBV15 and TRBJ1-2; D unclear. The CDR3 runs 14 residues. The ends were cut back, 1 base at V and 5 bases at J, with 11 bases in the middle. CDR1 and CDR2 (germline): LNHNV, YYDKDF (reference sequence).

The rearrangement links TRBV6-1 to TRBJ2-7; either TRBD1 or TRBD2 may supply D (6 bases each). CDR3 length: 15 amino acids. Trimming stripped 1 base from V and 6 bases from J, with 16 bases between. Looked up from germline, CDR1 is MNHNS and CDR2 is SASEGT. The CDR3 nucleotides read TGTGCCAGCAGTGAAGGGAGGGGGTATATGCTCGAGCAGTACTTC. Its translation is CASSEGRGYMLEQYF.

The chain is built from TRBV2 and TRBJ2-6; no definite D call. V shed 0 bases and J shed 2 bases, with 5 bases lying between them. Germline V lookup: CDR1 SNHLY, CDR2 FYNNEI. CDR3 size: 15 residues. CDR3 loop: CASSEAAAGANVLTF. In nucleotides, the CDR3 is TGTGCCAGCAGTGAAGCTGCAGCTGGGGCCAACGTCCTGACTTTC.

As DNA, the CDR3 is TGTGCCATCAGTGAGTCGCTAGCGGGGAACACCGGGGAGCTGTTTTTT. This gives the protein CAISESLAGNTGELFF. The V gene is TRBV10-3, the J gene TRBJ2-2; TRBD2 matches 8 bases. The CDR3 is 16 residues long. The V and J ends lost 0 bases and 1 base, in that order; junction bases with no gene match: 1. Germline values: CDR1 ENHRY, CDR2 SYGVKD.

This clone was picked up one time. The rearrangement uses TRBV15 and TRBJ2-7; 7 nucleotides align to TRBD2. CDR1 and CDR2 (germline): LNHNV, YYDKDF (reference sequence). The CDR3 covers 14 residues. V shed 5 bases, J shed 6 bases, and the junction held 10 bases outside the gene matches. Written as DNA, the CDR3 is TGTGCCACCAGCTCTCCAGCGGGAACGGCCGAGCAGTACTTC. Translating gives CATSSPAGTAEQYF.

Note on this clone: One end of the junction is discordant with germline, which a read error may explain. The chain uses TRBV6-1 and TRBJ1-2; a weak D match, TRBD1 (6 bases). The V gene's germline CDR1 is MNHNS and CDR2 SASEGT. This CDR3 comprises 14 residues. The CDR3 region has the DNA TGTGCCAGCGGTGAAGGAACAGGGCACTATGGCTACACCTTC. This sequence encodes CASGEGTGHYGYTF.

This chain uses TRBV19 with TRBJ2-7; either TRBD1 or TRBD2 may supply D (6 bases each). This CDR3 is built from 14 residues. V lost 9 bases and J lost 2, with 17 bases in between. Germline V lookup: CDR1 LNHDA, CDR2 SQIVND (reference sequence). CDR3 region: CASQTGRTPYEQYF. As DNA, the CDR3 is TGTGCCAGCCAAACAGGGAGGACGCCCTACGAGCAGTACTTC.

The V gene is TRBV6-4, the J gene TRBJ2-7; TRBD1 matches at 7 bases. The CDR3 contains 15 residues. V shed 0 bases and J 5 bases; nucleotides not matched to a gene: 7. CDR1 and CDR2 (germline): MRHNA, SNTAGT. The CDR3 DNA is TGTGCCAGCAGTGACTCGACAGGTCAGGGGGACGAGCAGTACTTC. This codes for CASSDSTGQGDEQYF.

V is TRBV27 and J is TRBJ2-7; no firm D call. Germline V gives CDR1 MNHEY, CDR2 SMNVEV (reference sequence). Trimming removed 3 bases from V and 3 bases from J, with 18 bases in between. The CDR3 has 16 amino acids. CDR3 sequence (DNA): TGTGCCAGCAGTTTTTCGTCCGGACCTCTCTTCTACGAGCAGTACTTC. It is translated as CASSFSSGPLFYEQYF.

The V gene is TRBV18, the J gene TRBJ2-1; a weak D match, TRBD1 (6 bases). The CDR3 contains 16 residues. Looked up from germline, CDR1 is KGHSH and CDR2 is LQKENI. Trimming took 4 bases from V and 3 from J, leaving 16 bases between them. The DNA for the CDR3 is TGTGCCAGCTCACATTTCCGGGACACGAACTACAATGAGCAGTTCTTC. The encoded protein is CASSHFRDTNYNEQFF.

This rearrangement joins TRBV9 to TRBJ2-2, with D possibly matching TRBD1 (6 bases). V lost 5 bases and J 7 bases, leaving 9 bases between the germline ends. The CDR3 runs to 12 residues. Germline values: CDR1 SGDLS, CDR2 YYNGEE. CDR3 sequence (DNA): TGTGCCAGCAGGGGACAAAGCGGGGAGCTGTTTTTT. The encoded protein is CASRGQSGELFF.

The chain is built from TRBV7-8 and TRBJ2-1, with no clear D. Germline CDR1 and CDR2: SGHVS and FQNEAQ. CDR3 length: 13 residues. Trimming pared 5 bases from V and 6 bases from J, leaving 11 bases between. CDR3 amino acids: CASSHTPPNEQFF. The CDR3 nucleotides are TGTGCCAGCAGCCATACTCCCCCCAATGAGCAGTTCTTC.